Sequencing of this T cell receptor (beta chain) was carried out in a study of response to subunit inactivated influenza vaccine. Study-wide findings and caveats: Authors suggested that a seasonal influenza vaccination recruits few new T cells each time.

Each CDR3 protein gets one entry after TCRdb re-called the RT-PCR reads with MiXCR. The sample contains over 750,000 distinct CDR3 sequences, 20% to 25% of which appear only once. With regard to this clonotype: Its antigen remains unidentified.

The V end lost 5 bases, the J end lost 6 bases, and 25 bases lay between the germline ends. The CDR3 runs 17 residues. Germline-derived CDR1 and CDR2 are SGHTA and FQGNSA. This sequence was found in a man over 45 who received an inactivated influenza vaccine. V gene TRBV7-2 combines with J gene TRBJ1-1; D is possibly TRBD1 (6 bases). Specimen: PBMCs from blood, collected more than 4 days after vaccination. The CDR3 coding sequence is TGTGCCAGCAGCGCAAACTTTAGACCCGGAAGGGGGTCTGAAGCTTTCTTT. Protein: CASSANFRPGRGSEAFF.